This record concerns one T cell receptor (beta chain) sequence. Its antigen remains unidentified. The CDR3 spans 13 residues. Looked up from germline, CDR1 is SGHDN and CDR2 is FVKESK. V lost 0 bases and J lost 3, with 6 bases in between. The data derive from a study of T cell responses to AZD1222 COVID-19 vaccine. Profiled with immunoSEQ multiplex PCR; TCRdb holds only in-frame clones, not every one. The repertoire has 200,000 to 250,000 clones, about 95% of them found once; the top ten carry around 1.5%. Findings and limits, study-wide: Donors were mostly white British, more females; clonal diversity possibly underestimated. Repertoire sampling happened only post peak T cell response.

The TCR sequence derives from an adult who received the MenACWY meningococcal vaccine as a control. Sequenced here: peripheral blood, sampled 28 days after the second dose of the MenACWY control vaccine. This chain links TRBV14 with TRBJ2-7; D is uncertain. Here the CDR3 reads CASSQETIYEQYF. Here the CDR3 DNA reads TGTGCCAGCAGCCAAGAAACGATCTACGAGCAGTACTTC.